This T cell receptor beta chain was identified during a study of beta chain features in type 1 diabetes. Germline values: CDR1 SQVTM, CDR2 ANQGSEA. This CDR3 is 11 amino acids long. V was clipped by 4 bases and J by 8 bases, with 11 bases between them. Sequenced material consisted of expressed TCRB transcripts (all of the isolated RNA was reverse transcribed). The data were produced by immunoSEQ multiplex PCR, yet TCRdb's version contains in-frame clones alone and is incomplete. The sample lists over 200,000 clones; 11% were seen once. A note on this clone: What it binds is unknown.

Study findings and constraints: A potential PCR bias toward shorter templates would be equal in patient and control samples. There was a moderate but significant shortening of TCRB CDR3s in all four CD4+ subsets of Type 1 diabetes patients. In type 1 diabetes patients, VDJ junctions had fewer insertions; deletions at these junctions were more frequent.

The sequence derives from a man under 40 with type 1 diabetes. The chain employs TRBV29-1 and TRBJ1-1; D is unclear. Sequencing was performed on naive CD4+ T cells from blood. The CDR3 nucleotides read TGCAGCGTTGGTAGGCAGGTCGAAGCTTTCTTT. Amino acids: CSVGRQVEAFF. Looking up the rest from reference TRBV29-1 and TRBJ1-1 gives the full variable domain: SAVISQKPSRDICQRGTSLTIQCQVDSQVTMMFWYRQQPGQSLTLIATANQGSEATYESGFVIDKFPISRPNLTFSTLTVSNMSPEDSSIYLCSVGRQVEAFFGQGTRLTVV.